This TCR beta chain originates from a study of T cells after yellow fever vaccination. This CDR3 is 22 amino acids long. V lost 0 bases, J lost 2 bases, and 21 bases stayed unmatched. Germline V lookup: CDR1 LGHNA, CDR2 YNFKEQ. TCRdb re-derived calls from the 5' RACE reads in MiXCR, one entry per CDR3 protein. The top ten clones hold around 17% of a sample with 500,000 to 550,000 distinct CDR3 sequences, roughly 22% of them seen once. The clonotype comes from a man aged 18 to 35 who received the YFV17D yellow fever vaccine. This sample comprised PBMCs, obtained approximately 22 days after the first yellow fever vaccination. The genes are TRBV4-2 and TRBJ2-3, with 9 bases aligning to TRBD1. The chain's CDR3 is CASSQDVGTGRLEPLLTDTQYF. CDR3 in DNA: TGTGCCAGCAGCCAAGATGTGGGGACAGGGAGGCTGGAGCCTCTACTCACAGATACGCAGTATTTT.